This T cell receptor (beta chain) emerged from a study of regulatory T cells in long-lasting Graves disease. Study context: Patients with new Graves' disease had used antithyroid drugs below 3 months.

The length of the CDR3 is 15 residues. Trimming cost V 3 bases and J 2 bases; bases outside gene matches: 4. Germline values: CDR1 SGHAT, CDR2 FQNNGV. The study's findings and limits: Samples came from peripheral blood alone, without thyroid tissue.

Documented time point: newly diagnosed GD, antithyroid drugs for less than 3 months. Preparation of the TCR library used RNA extracted from PBMCs. About this clonotype itself: What it recognizes is unknown.

The authors built TCR beta libraries using iRepertoire HTBI primers and Arm-PCR of CDR3 regions. From the multiplex PCR reads, TCRdb called clonotypes with MiXCR, one entry per CDR3 protein. This sample has about 440,000 distinct CDR3 sequences, with approximately 15% found just once. The same specimen was also included in a second study, on T cells in Graves' hyperthyroidism and ophthalmopathy. That work adds: Graves' hyperthyroidism showing no ophthalmopathy progression within 18 months was considered stable. Among thyroid clonotypes expanded above 0.001, most also appeared in blood.

V gene TRBV11-2 combines with J gene TRBJ2-5; TRBD2 aligns across 9 bases. The sample consisted of peripheral blood mononuclear cells (PBMCs), taken at new diagnosis, from a patient treated with antithyroid drugs. The clonotype originates from a woman aged 25 to 39 with Graves disease. CDR3 protein: CASSFRTSVQETQYF. The DNA of the CDR3 is TGTGCCAGCAGCTTTCGGACTAGCGTACAAGAGACCCAGTACTTC.